This record covers a single T cell receptor beta chain. Its antigen is unidentified. The V gene end was trimmed by 4 bases and the J gene end by 7 bases; junction bases not matched to a gene: 9. Germline CDR1 reads SGHRS; CDR2 reads YFSETQ. CDR3 length equals 16 residues. This specimen belongs to a study of tumor-infiltrating lymphocytes in primary liver carcinoma. The source of the blood RNA was unsorted whole blood, and germline DNA was extracted as well. Study results and limitations: Blood's top-250-clone fraction was significantly lower than that of tumors (p = 0.039).

The authors made TCR beta cDNA from around 500 ng total RNA with a constant-region primer. TCR beta libraries came from three nested multiplex PCR rounds using slightly modified ARM-PCR. Researchers ran the first two PCR rounds for roughly 10 cycles each with TRBV1-TRBV30 forward primers and a C-beta reverse primer. TCRdb reprocessed the multiplex PCR reads with MiXCR, giving one entry per CDR3 protein. The sample includes a few hundred thousand distinct CDR3 sequences, nearly 60% of them seen just once. The chain is built from TRBV5-1 and TRBJ1-6; TRBD1 matches 9 bases. The source material was peripheral blood. This TCR derives from a woman aged 25 to 45 with primary liver carcinoma and hepatitis B virus infection. The CDR3 spells CASSDTGGAENSPLHF. The CDR3 DNA is TGCGCCAGCAGCGATACAGGGGGCGCGGAAAATTCACCCCTCCACTTT.